This TCR beta chain was retrieved from a study of OX40 agonist ivuxolimab in advanced cancers. Study-level background: Treatment of patients was with ivuxolimab, an agonistic anti-OX40 (CD134) antibody. Age averaged 60 years (range roughly 23 to 79), and roughly 82% were male. Study-level points and caveats: CD8+ T cells averaged more expanded clones than CD4+. CD4+ and CD8+ blood T cells expanded clonally by week 6 at 0.1 to 3.0 mg/kg.

The assay was immunoSEQ multiplex PCR, and TCRdb's table has in-frame clones only and misses some. The sample has some 33,000 clones, around nine tenths seen once. Of note for this clone: Its antigen remains unidentified.

From germline, CDR1 is SGDLS and CDR2 YYNGEE. The V segment lost 5 bases and the J segment 4 bases; nucleotides outside the gene matches: 8. This CDR3 has 15 residues. The chain is built from TRBV9 and TRBJ1-4; TRBD1 agrees at 7 bases. The sequence came from an adult with an advanced solid tumor such as melanoma, head and neck, liver or kidney cancer. This specimen was CD4+ or CD8+ T cells sorted from blood, taken in a trial of the OX40 agonist ivuxolimab. This chain's CDR3 is CASRTGTAVNEKLFF. DNA of the CDR3: TGTGCCAGCAGGACCGGGACAGCCGTTAATGAAAAACTGTTTTTT.